The 30 T cell receptor beta chains below come from one sample, sequenced in a study of beta chain features in type 1 diabetes. Reverse transcribing all isolated RNA meant expressed TCRB transcripts were sequenced. Profiling relied on immunoSEQ multiplex PCR, and the TCRdb table lists in-frame clones only, not all of them. Of 200,000 to 250,000 clones listed, 68% are singletons. The sample consisted of naive CD4+ T cells from blood. These TCRs come from a young man in good health.

The rearrangement links TRBV9 to TRBJ1-2, with a weak D call TRBD1 (5 bases). This CDR3 region has 15 residues. Between the trimmed V and J ends, which lost 2 bases and 8 bases, there was a span of 19 bases. Germline-derived CDR1 and CDR2 are SGDLS and YYNGEE. CDR3 DNA sequence: TGTGCCAGCAGCGTTCAGGAGGGTAGGGGTGAAGGCTACACCTTC. It translates to CASSVQEGRGEGYTF.

The chain joins TRBV27 to TRBJ2-3; no definite D call. CDR1 and CDR2 from the germline V gene are MNHEY and SMNVEV (reference sequence). Trimming took off 3 bases at V and 1 base at J, with 8 bases between the two ends. The CDR3 contains 14 residues. The CDR3 bases are TGTGCCAGCAGTTTCTCTTCTGGCACAGATACGCAGTATTTT. Translated: CASSFSSGTDTQYF.

V usage is TRBV5-4 and J usage is TRBJ2-1; 7 positions agree with TRBD1. The trim removed 1 base at V and 1 base at J, leaving 5 bases unmatched. This CDR3 is built from 16 residues. The germline V gene encodes CDR1 SGHNT and CDR2 YYREEE (reference sequence). CDR3 nucleotides: TGTGCCAGCAGCTTGAATCCGACAGGGTCCTACAATGAGCAGTTCTTC. Translation: CASSLNPTGSYNEQFF.

The gene calls are TRBV5-4 and TRBJ2-5, with 7 bases identical to TRBD1. Trimming removed 5 bases from V and 5 bases from J; junction bases left unmatched: 9. The germline gives CDR1 SGHNT, CDR2 YYREEE (reference sequence). CDR3 length: 14 amino acids. The CDR3 region is CASSQMTGMETQYF. The DNA for the CDR3 is TGTGCCAGCAGTCAAATGACAGGGATGGAGACCCAGTACTTC.

The V call is TRBV30, the J call TRBJ2-4; no firm D call. Germline V lookup: CDR1 GTSNPN, CDR2 SVGIG (reference sequence). V was trimmed by 3 bases and J by 5 bases, leaving 5 bases between them. The CDR3 is 11 amino acids. The CDR3 DNA reads TGTGCCTGGAGCGAAGAAAACATTCAGTACTTC. As protein: CAWSEENIQYF. Complete variable domain (other parts from reference TRBV30 and TRBJ2-4): SQTIHQWPATLVQPVGSPLSLECTVEGTSNPNLYWYRQAAGRGLQLLFYSVGIGQISSEVPQNLSASRPQDRQFILSSKKLLLSDSGFYLCAWSEENIQYFGAGTRLSVL.

The count of this clone is one. J is TRBJ1-5 and V is TRBV2; possibly TRBD1 for D (5 bases). Germline assignment: CDR1 SNHLY and CDR2 FYNNEI. V lost 0 bases, J lost 2 bases, and 11 bases lay in between. The CDR3 has 16 amino acids. Here the CDR3 reads CASSEALGAGNQPQHF. CDR3 bases: TGTGCCAGCAGTGAAGCGCTCGGGGCTGGCAATCAGCCCCAGCATTTT.

J is TRBJ1-1 and V is TRBV4-3, with D uncertain. There are 13 residues in the CDR3. Germline CDR1 LGHNA, CDR2 YSLEER. The V gene lost 0 bases and the J gene lost 0 bases, with 2 bases spanning the gap. CDR3 sequence reads: CASSQDMNTEAFF. CDR3 DNA sequence: TGCGCCAGCAGCCAAGATATGAACACTGAAGCTTTCTTT.

Only a few counts were recorded for this clone. The rearrangement uses TRBV7-9 and TRBJ2-3; 9 nucleotides align to TRBD1. The CDR3 is 14 amino acids. Trimming removed 10 bases from V and 0 bases from J; junction bases left unmatched: 5. Germline lookup yields CDR1 SEHNR and CDR2 FQNEAQ (reference sequence). CDR3 amino acids: CATETGGSTDTQYF. The CDR3 nucleotides read TGTGCCACCGAGACAGGGGGGAGCACAGATACGCAGTATTTT.

A note on this clone: This sample includes further DNA sequences coding for the same CDR3. This chain links TRBV29-1 with TRBJ2-3; perhaps D is TRBD1 or TRBD2 (5 bases each). This CDR3 has 13 amino acids. Per the germline V gene, CDR1 is SQVTM and CDR2 is ANQGSEA. Trimming removed 4 bases at V and 2 bases at J, with 10 bases between. Here the CDR3 reads CSVVGRATDTQYF. CDR3 sequence (DNA): TGCAGCGTTGTGGGGCGGGCCACAGATACGCAGTATTTT.

The chain couples TRBV4-3 to TRBJ2-1; D gene uncertain. The V gene lost 4 bases and the J gene lost 6 bases, with 4 bases spanning the gap. Germline V gene lookup returns CDR1 LGHNA and CDR2 YSLEER. The CDR3 is 11 residues long. DNA for the CDR3: TGCGCCAGCAGCCGGGGCAATGAGCAGTTCTTC. It specifies CASSRGNEQFF.

V is TRBV10-3 and J is TRBJ2-3; D might be TRBD1 or TRBD2, each matching 5 bases. The CDR3 is 15 amino acids. Germline CDR1 reads ENHRY; CDR2 reads SYGVKD. With 6 bases removed from V and 1 base from J, the gap between germline ends came to 14 bases. The CDR3 sequence is CAIRAHRGGTDTQYF. CDR3 nucleotide sequence: TGTGCCATCAGGGCCCATCGGGGCGGCACAGATACGCAGTATTTT.

This chain joins TRBV7-2 and TRBJ2-5, with D possibly matching TRBD2 (6 bases). CDR3 length: 14 residues. Trimming took off 6 bases at V and 5 bases at J, with 16 bases between the two ends. Germline V gene sequence: CDR1 SGHTA, CDR2 FQGNSA. Written as DNA, the CDR3 is TGTGCCAGCAGTTATAACGGGGGAGGCGAGACCCAGTACTTC. Translated, it gives CASSYNGGGETQYF.

The chain is built from TRBV7-9 and TRBJ2-5, with a tentative D call TRBD2 (6 bases). Deletions cut 4 bases from V and 1 base from J, with 10 bases between. This CDR3 has 14 amino acids. Germline CDR1 reads SEHNR; CDR2 reads FQNEAQ (reference sequence). The CDR3 bases are TGTGCCAGCAGCTCGGGACTGGTCCAAGAGACCCAGTACTTC. This sequence encodes CASSSGLVQETQYF.

This chain connects TRBV20-1 to TRBJ1-1; D is ambiguous. Trimming removed 6 bases from V and 5 bases from J, with 10 bases in between. CDR1 is DFQATT, CDR2 SNEGSKA, per germline (reference sequence). The CDR3 covers 11 residues. The CDR3 region is CSARMTTEAFF. CDR3 bases: TGCAGTGCCCGGATGACGACTGAAGCTTTCTTT.

This clone was recorded a few times. V usage is TRBV30 and J usage is TRBJ2-5, with D possibly being TRBD2 (5 bases). CDR1 GTSNPN and CDR2 SVGIG come from the germline V gene (reference sequence). CDR3 size: 11 residues. Trimming removed 3 bases at V and 3 bases at J, with 5 bases between. The CDR3 here is CAWREEETQYF. The CDR3 DNA reads as TGTGCCTGGAGGGAGGAAGAGACCCAGTACTTC.

This rearrangement joins TRBV7-9 to TRBJ1-2; D unresolved. CDR3 length: 11 residues. The V and J ends lost 4 bases and 1 base respectively, with 1 base between them. Germline V gives CDR1 SEHNR, CDR2 FQNEAQ (reference sequence). DNA of the CDR3: TGTGCCAGCAGCTATAACTATGGCTACACCTTC. Amino acid sequence: CASSYNYGYTF.

The chain links TRBV29-1 to TRBJ2-5; D is possibly TRBD2 (5 bases). Germline loops: CDR1 SQVTM, CDR2 ANQGSEA. Between the trimmed V and J ends, which lost 1 base and 5 bases, there was a span of 11 bases. This CDR3 is built from 13 residues. CDR3 sequence reads: CSVEVGAGETQYF. DNA for the CDR3: TGCAGCGTTGAAGTTGGTGCGGGCGAGACCCAGTACTTC.

The V gene is TRBV6-6, the J gene TRBJ2-1; 9 bases agree with TRBD2. Germline CDR1 is MNHNY and CDR2 is SVGAGI (reference sequence). There are 16 residues in the CDR3. Trimming took 6 bases from V and 5 from J; bases not matched to a gene: 11. CDR3 coding DNA: TGTGCCAGCAGCCACCCCCGGCTAGCGGGGCACAATGAGCAGTTCTTC. This gives the protein CASSHPRLAGHNEQFF.

This sequence joins TRBV5-6 and TRBJ2-5; unclear D gene. Trimming removed 4 bases from V and 5 bases from J, with 12 bases in between. The germline gives CDR1 SGHDT, CDR2 YYEEEE. The CDR3 is made up of 13 amino acids. The CDR3 loop reads CASSTDTVETQYF. The DNA of the CDR3 is TGTGCCAGCAGCACCGACACGGTGGAGACCCAGTACTTC.

The table lists this clone with a few counts. The rearrangement links TRBV5-4 to TRBJ2-5, with 7 positions matching TRBD1. CDR1 SGHNT and CDR2 YYREEE come from the germline V gene (reference sequence). The CDR3 spans 14 residues. Trimming cost V 3 bases and J 2 bases; bases outside gene matches: 4. For the CDR3, the DNA is TGTGCCAGCAGCTCGGGACAGAGACAAGAGACCCAGTACTTC. This translates into CASSSGQRQETQYF.

This chain uses TRBV7-2 with TRBJ2-3; the match to TRBD2 covers 12 bases. Germline loops: CDR1 SGHTA, CDR2 FQGNSA. The CDR3 contains 17 residues. Trimming took 3 bases from V and 0 from J; bases not matched to a gene: 4. CDR3 amino acids: CASSFTSGGTSTDTQYF. The CDR3 bases are TGTGCCAGCAGCTTCACTAGCGGGGGGACGAGCACAGATACGCAGTATTTT. The full variable domain, rest sourced from reference TRBV7-2 and TRBJ2-3, is GAGVSQSPSNKVTEKGKDVELRCDPISGHTALYWYRQSLGQGLEFLIYFQGNSAPDKSGLPSDRFSAERTGGSVSTLTIQRTQQEDSAVYLCASSFTSGGTSTDTQYFGPGTRLTVL.

As for this clone: The sample has other DNA sequences that encode this CDR3 too. The chain couples TRBV30 to TRBJ1-1; D not certain. CDR1 is GTSNPN, CDR2 SVGIG, per germline (reference sequence). Trimming removed 2 bases at V and 5 bases at J, with 6 bases between. The CDR3 runs to 11 residues. The CDR3 nucleotides read TGTGCCTGGAGTTCGGTAACTGAAGCTTTCTTT. Translating gives CAWSSVTEAFF. The variable domain in full, completed from reference TRBV30 and TRBJ1-1, reads SQTIHQWPATLVQPVGSPLSLECTVEGTSNPNLYWYRQAAGRGLQLLFYSVGIGQISSEVPQNLSASRPQDRQFILSSKKLLLSDSGFYLCAWSSVTEAFFGQGTRLTVV.

The chain couples TRBV7-2 to TRBJ1-6; D possibly corresponds to TRBD1 (6 bases). V lost 1 base to trimming and J lost 7 bases, with 8 bases between them. The CDR3 has 14 amino acids. Germline V gene lookup returns CDR1 SGHTA and CDR2 FQGNSA. CDR3 sequence reads: CASSLGGGNSPLHF. The CDR3 DNA is TGTGCCAGCAGCTTAGGAGGGGGGAATTCACCCCTCCACTTT.

The rearrangement joins TRBV2 to TRBJ1-2; no definite D call. The CDR3 totals 13 residues. V dropped 1 base and J dropped 8 bases, with 11 bases sitting between them. The germline gives CDR1 SNHLY, CDR2 FYNNEI. This CDR3 is CASSEGLVWGYTF. The CDR3 DNA reads as TGTGCCAGCAGTGAAGGGTTGGTGTGGGGCTACACCTTC.

The V gene is TRBV11-2, the J gene TRBJ2-1; D is tentatively TRBD1 or TRBD2 (5 bases each). V shed 5 bases and J shed 3 bases, with 14 bases lying between them. The CDR3 covers 15 residues. Germline loops: CDR1 SGHAT, CDR2 FQNNGV. The CDR3 reads CASSPGLGGYNEQFF. Here the CDR3 DNA reads TGTGCCAGCAGCCCCGGACTTGGGGGCTACAATGAGCAGTTCTTC.

The sample holds a few counts of this clone. The CDR3 loop is CSVGFGNSPLHF. CDR3 in DNA: TGCAGCGTTGGATTTGGGAATTCACCCCTCCACTTT. The V gene is TRBV29-1, the J gene TRBJ1-6; D uncertain. V dropped 4 bases and J dropped 7 bases, with 8 bases sitting between them. This CDR3 is built from 12 residues. Germline-derived CDR1 and CDR2 are SQVTM and ANQGSEA.

This rearrangement joins TRBV9 to TRBJ2-2; 7 nucleotides align to TRBD1. CDR1 is SGDLS and CDR2 is YYNGEE in the germline V gene. The V and J ends lost 0 bases and 4 bases, in that order; junction bases with no gene match: 6. This CDR3 spans 16 amino acids. The CDR3 nucleotides read TGTGCCAGCAGCGTAGAGGCAGGGGGTGGCACCGGGGAGCTGTTTTTT. Amino acids: CASSVEAGGGTGELFF.

The chain couples TRBV7-9 to TRBJ2-7; unclear D gene. CDR3 length equals 12 residues. The V end lost 5 bases, the J end lost 7 bases, and 12 bases lay between the germline ends. Germline values: CDR1 SEHNR, CDR2 FQNEAQ (reference sequence). The DNA of the CDR3 is TGTGCCAGCAGCCCCCTGGGCTATGAGCAGTACTTC. Translated: CASSPLGYEQYF.

CDR3 sequence: CASSPYSGTSGVTDTQYF. In nucleotides, the CDR3 is TGTGCCAGCAGTCCGTACTCCGGGACTAGCGGGGTCACAGATACGCAGTATTTT. The rearrangement joins TRBV28 to TRBJ2-3; 13 bases map to TRBD2. J lost 2 bases, V lost 5 bases, and 10 bases had no gene match. Germline-derived CDR1 and CDR2 are MDHEN and SYDVKM. The CDR3 is 18 amino acids.

CDR3 residues: CASSELAGGNSPLHF. CDR3 DNA sequence: TGTGCCAGCAGTGAATTGGCAGGAGGCAATTCACCCCTCCACTTT. The V gene is TRBV25-1, the J gene TRBJ1-6; D gene uncertain. Trimming left V 1 base short and J 7 bases short, with 11 bases between. Per the germline V gene, CDR1 is MGHDK and CDR2 is SYGVNS. This CDR3 spans 15 amino acids. Full variable domain (remainder filled in from reference TRBV25-1 and TRBJ1-6): EADIYQTPRYLVIGTGKKITLECSQTMGHDKMYWYQQDPGMELHLIHYSYGVNSTEKGDLSSESTVSRIRTEHFPLTLESARPSHTSQYLCASSELAGGNSPLHFGNGTRLTVT.